This TCR beta chain is drawn from a study of blood T cell repertoires in COVID-19. On the study more broadly: Sources were T cells, B-cell-depleted T cells, or PBMCs; the material itself was cDNA or gDNA.

Trimming cost V 7 bases and J 5 bases, with 11 bases left between them. Germline V gives CDR1 MNHEY, CDR2 SVGAGI. The CDR3 spans 12 residues. Per the study methods: From reference gene primer amplification, estimates of nucleated cell counts were derived. The assay was immunoSEQ multiplex PCR, and TCRdb's table has in-frame clones only and misses some. D and trimming come from the DNA, and the V and J calls and clone size come from that table. In the table there are about 400,000 clones, around 90% of which are singletons. Ages ranged from about 18 to 89 years, with residence in approximately 23 US areas. Cohorts were assigned according to the clinical history that participants reported.

Sequencing was performed on PBMCs or T cells enriched from blood (not recorded which). The gene calls are TRBV6-5 and TRBJ1-1, with D tentatively TRBD1 (5 bases). This receptor was taken from a woman aged 40 to 50 with acute COVID-19. CDR3 in DNA: TGTGCCAGCACCCACGGGGGGACTGAAGCTTTCTTT. It codes for CASTHGGTEAFF.